The T cell receptor (beta chain) described here comes from a study of human T cells and chemical hapten exposure. As for the study in general: Upper inner arm skin measuring about 2 cm by about 2 cm received 2% DPC for sensitization. Across the whole study, which lasted 20 to 30 weeks, patients were given diphenylcyclopropenone on the scalp once a week.

The time point denotes: patch test 2, 6 weeks after DPC sensitization. Treatment specified: therapeutic diphenylcyclopropenone sensitization with weekly scalp DPC. This CDR3 has 14 residues. Trimming took 6 bases from V and 9 from J, leaving 18 bases between them. Germline CDR1 and CDR2: MDHEN and SYDVKM. Original analysis: From 23,224 to 690,600 TCRs were found per sample, with a median of 95,638. MiXCR was run by TCRdb on the RACE reads, yielding one entry per CDR3 protein. These V and J calls derive from TCRdb rather than the authors' analysis. The sample lists approximately 80,000 distinct CDR3 sequences; 10% to 13% were seen once.

The gene calls are TRBV28 and TRBJ2-1; maybe TRBD2 (5 bases). The receptor comes from a woman aged 25 to 45 with alopecia areata. Some clones in this sample may be carry-over from other donors' samples. This sample comprised whole blood, obtained in connection with sensitization to the hapten diphenylcyclopropenone (DPC). CDR3 nucleotides: TGTGCCAGCAGCCAAACGGGGTGGCGGAGTGAGCAGTTCTTC. This encodes CASSQTGWRSEQFF.